This paragraph reports one TCR beta chain. Assay: immunoSEQ multiplex PCR; the TCRdb copy retains only in-frame clones and omits some. This sample has approximately 150,000 clones, with about three quarters found just once. This entry belongs to a study of blood T cell repertoires in COVID-19. Germline loops: CDR1 LGHNA, CDR2 YNFKEQ. The V and J ends lost 4 bases and 6 bases, in that order; junction bases with no gene match: 2. There are 14 residues in the CDR3. The sequence was collected from a man aged 50 to 59 with acute or convalescent COVID-19. This chain joins TRBV4-2 and TRBJ1-4; 10 bases align to TRBD1. The sample was peripheral blood. The CDR3 sequence: CASSRGTGDEKLFF. CDR3 DNA sequence: TGTGCCAGCAGCCGTGGGACAGGGGATGAAAAACTGTTTTTT.